This T cell receptor beta chain originates from a study of beta chain features in type 1 diabetes. As for the study in general: The study examined 107,917,701 sorted cells across all samples. Findings and caveats of the study: PCR might pick shorter templates more often, in the same way for patients and controls. TCRB rearrangement may or may not be influenced by HLA type; here this remained unresolved. For cells with high TCR expression, cDNA sequencing could yield over-representation.

This clone has just a few counts. Its specificity is unknown. With V trimmed by 6 bases and J by 5 bases, 6 bases remained unmatched. Germline-derived CDR1 and CDR2 are MNHEY and SMNVEV (reference sequence). The CDR3 loop spans 15 amino acids. All of the isolated RNA was reverse transcribed, so expressed TCRB transcripts were sequenced. The data were produced by immunoSEQ multiplex PCR, yet TCRdb's version contains in-frame clones alone and is incomplete. The data hold some 220,000 clones, with roughly 10% observed a single time. V is TRBV27 and J is TRBJ2-5, with 13 bases matching TRBD2. The receptor was isolated from a young man in good health. Material for sequencing was central memory CD4+ T cells from blood. CDR3 coding DNA: TGTGCCAGCAGACTAGCGGGAGGGCGGAGGGAGACCCAGTACTTC. Translation: CASRLAGGRRETQYF.